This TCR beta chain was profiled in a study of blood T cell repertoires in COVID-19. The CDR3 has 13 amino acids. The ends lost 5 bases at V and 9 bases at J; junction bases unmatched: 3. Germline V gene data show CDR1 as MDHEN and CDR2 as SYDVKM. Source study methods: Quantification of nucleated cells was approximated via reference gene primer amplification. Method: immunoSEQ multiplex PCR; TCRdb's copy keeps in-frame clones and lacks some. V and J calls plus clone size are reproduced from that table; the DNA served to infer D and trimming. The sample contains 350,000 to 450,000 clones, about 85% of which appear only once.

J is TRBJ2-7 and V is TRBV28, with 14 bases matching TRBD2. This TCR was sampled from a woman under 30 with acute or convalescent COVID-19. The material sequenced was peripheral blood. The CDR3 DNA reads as TGTGCCAGCAGTGTGACTAGCGGGAGGGGGCAGTACTTC. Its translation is CASSVTSGRGQYF.